What follows are 5 T cell receptor beta chains derived from one specimen sequenced in a study of cytomegalovirus exposure and HLA in healthy donors (dated by TCRdb to 2016 to 2017). Library preparation used the immunoSEQ multiplex PCR assay. The multiplex PCR relied on a mix of 60 forward primers for TCR Vbeta segments and 13 reverse primers for TCR Jbeta segments. TCRdb carries this immuneACCESS record with in-frame sequences only. Its versions omit some clonotypes, under half of them owing to an unresolved V gene in the studies checked, with the rest unexplained. The sample includes around 130,000 clones, with just under 75% observed a single time. Approximately 7% of the sample belongs to the ten largest clones. The source material was PBMCs. The receptors originated from a man aged 35 to 55 in good health and CMV-seropositive.

To note about this clone: One end of the junction varies from germline; a read error may be responsible. CDR3 nucleotide sequence: TGCGCCAGCAGAAGACAGGGGGCAACAGGTACGCAGTATTTT. Its protein product is CASRRQGATGTQYF. This chain connects TRBV4-1 to TRBJ2-3, with 10 bases that match TRBD1. This CDR3 comprises 14 residues. The V gene's germline CDR1 is MGHRA and CDR2 YSYEKL.

In this sample, this clone turned up once. This chain links TRBV7-2 with TRBJ2-3, with 7 bases identical to TRBD2. CDR3 length equals 15 residues. Germline CDR1 SGHTA, CDR2 FQGNSA. With 2 bases clipped from V and 3 bases from J, the junction kept 5 bases outside the gene matches. This CDR3 reads CASSLSLGGTDTQYF. DNA for the CDR3: TGTGCCAGCAGCTTATCGCTCGGGGGGACAGATACGCAGTATTTT.

In DNA, the CDR3 is TGCGCCAGCAGCTTCTCATCTGGTCTATACAATGAGCAGTTCTTC. Amino acid sequence: CASSFSSGLYNEQFF. J is TRBJ2-1 and V is TRBV5-1; D remains unclear. The germline V gene encodes CDR1 SGHRS and CDR2 YFSETQ. V was trimmed by 2 bases and J by 4 bases, leaving 13 bases between them. The CDR3 is made up of 15 amino acids.

This sequence joins TRBV30 and TRBJ1-3; 8 bases are shared with TRBD1. The CDR3 totals 16 residues. After removal of 0 bases from V and 0 bases from J, the junction contained 4 bases not matched to a gene. The germline gives CDR1 GTSNPN, CDR2 SVGIG (reference sequence). CDR3 protein: CAWSVQGGTSGNTIYF. The DNA of the CDR3 is TGTGCCTGGAGTGTACAGGGGGGGACCTCTGGAAACACCATATATTTT.

The chain carries TRBV29-1 and TRBJ1-2, with TRBD1 identical over 8 bases. The CDR3 extends over 11 amino acids. After removal of 6 bases from V and 5 bases from J, the junction contained 2 bases not matched to a gene. Germline CDR1 SQVTM, CDR2 ANQGSEA. The CDR3 coding sequence is TGCAGCGTAGGACAGGGTTATGGCTACACCTTC. Amino acids: CSVGQGYGYTF.